This T cell receptor (beta chain) was recovered during a study of T cells in Graves' hyperthyroidism and ophthalmopathy. This clonotype was counted ten times or more. Antigen unknown. TCR beta CDR3 sequences were amplified from RNA transcripts. First-round RT-PCR targeting the TCR CDR3 was performed with the HTBI primer set. Via MiXCR, TCRdb re-called the multiplex PCR reads, giving one row per CDR3 protein. The repertoire holds some 560,000 distinct CDR3 sequences, with 14% as singletons. Findings of the study overall: Stable hyperthyroidism was told apart from ophthalmopathy by a model built on 13 V-J features.

Fresh peripheral blood, 8 to 10 ml, was the source of the PBMCs. Sequencing used blood. The receptor was isolated from a woman between 40 and 55 years old with Graves' hyperthyroidism.

The CDR3 sequence: CASSPAAQETQYF. The CDR3 coding sequence is TGTGCCAGCTCACCAGCGGCCCAAGAGACCCAGTACTTC. The gene calls are TRBV18 and TRBJ2-5; no clear D. Trimming pared 2 bases from V and 1 base from J, leaving 5 bases between. This CDR3 has 13 residues. CDR1 is KGHSH, CDR2 LQKENI, per germline.